The 6 T cell receptor beta chains below come from one sample, sequenced in a study of T cells in narcolepsy. The table came from immunoSEQ multiplex PCR; TCRdb's copy has only in-frame clones and leaves some out. The sample carries 32,000 or so clones, approximately 82% recorded once. Input material: CD45RA- memory CD4+ T cells from PBMCs. The receptor source for this set is a human donor with narcolepsy.

V and J are TRBV5-1 and TRBJ1-1; tentative D call: TRBD1 (6 bases). This CDR3 has 14 residues. Trimming shortened V by 4 bases and J by 4 bases, and 14 bases separated the two germline ends. Looked up from germline, CDR1 is SGHRS and CDR2 is YFSETQ. The CDR3 sequence: CASSQLQGGTEAFF. The CDR3 DNA reads as TGCGCCAGCAGCCAATTACAGGGAGGCACTGAAGCTTTCTTT. Full variable domain (remainder filled in from reference TRBV5-1 and TRBJ1-1): KAGVTQTPRYLIKTRGQQVTLSCSPISGHRSVSWYQQTPGQGLQFLFEYFSETQRNKGNFPGRFSGRQFSNSRSEMNVSTLELGDSALYLCASSQLQGGTEAFFGQGTRLTVV.

For this clone: The same CDR3 arises from other DNA sequences in this sample as well. This chain uses TRBV6-5 with TRBJ2-1; the D gene is possibly TRBD1 (5 bases). Germline loops: CDR1 MNHEY, CDR2 SVGAGI. This CDR3 contains 14 residues. V lost 0 bases to trimming and J lost 7 bases, with 10 bases between them. CDR3 residues: CASSYSRVVNEQFF. The DNA of the CDR3 is TGTGCCAGCAGTTACTCCAGGGTGGTGAATGAGCAGTTCTTC.

This rearrangement joins TRBV6-4 to TRBJ1-1; 7 nucleotides align to TRBD1. The CDR3 length is 17 residues. Looked up from germline, CDR1 is MRHNA and CDR2 is SNTAGT. Trimming removed 7 bases from V and 1 base from J; junction bases left unmatched: 15. As DNA, the CDR3 is TGTGCCAGCATCCGGTCTGCGGGCGGGACAGCGAACACTGAAGCTTTCTTT. This sequence encodes CASIRSAGGTANTEAFF.

The CDR3 region is CASRYPGHLTGELFF. CDR3 DNA sequence: TGTGCCAGCAGATATCCGGGACACCTTACCGGGGAGCTGTTTTTT. J is TRBJ2-2 and V is TRBV6-5, with D perhaps TRBD1 (6 bases). V was cut by 6 bases and J by 5 bases, with 16 bases left in between. Germline assignment: CDR1 MNHEY and CDR2 SVGAGI. This CDR3 comprises 15 residues.

The rearrangement uses TRBV7-8 and TRBJ2-5; D is ambiguous. Germline values: CDR1 SGHVS, CDR2 FQNEAQ. The CDR3 has 13 residues. The V gene lost 1 base and the J gene lost 4 bases, with 7 bases spanning the gap. CDR3 region: CASSLVMGETQYF. The CDR3 region has the DNA TGTGCCAGCAGCTTAGTTATGGGAGAGACCCAGTACTTC.

The chain joins TRBV4-1 to TRBJ1-5; D is unresolved. The V gene lost 0 bases and the J gene lost 0 bases, with 6 bases spanning the gap. This CDR3 region has 15 residues. Germline lookup yields CDR1 MGHRA and CDR2 YSYEKL. The chain's CDR3 is CASSQEVSSNQPQHF. The CDR3 bases are TGCGCCAGCAGCCAAGAAGTCAGTAGCAATCAGCCCCAGCATTTT.